The subject of this entry is one T cell receptor beta chain. What it binds is not known. Unexposed donor CD4+ T cells date from 2011-2018, before the COVID-19 pandemic. After ten to eleven days of culture, CD4+ T cells were isolated. This sample stems from a study of CD4 T cells in relation to SARS-CoV-2 and coronaviruses. Findings and limits, study-wide: No crossreactivity against non-spike viral proteins was tested here.

The assay was immunoSEQ multiplex PCR, and TCRdb's table has in-frame clones only and misses some. The sample has around 18,000 clones; about 68% are singletons. Per the germline V gene, CDR1 is SNHLY and CDR2 is FYNNEI. Between the trimmed V and J ends, which lost 7 bases and 5 bases, there was a span of 21 bases. The CDR3 extends over 15 amino acids. V and J are TRBV2 and TRBJ2-7; a possible D gene is TRBD2 (6 bases). The source of this sequence is a human donor in good health. The sequencing sample was made of CD4+ T cells from PBMCs, cultured in vitro. CDR3 loop: CASTLSGTQANEQYF. The CDR3 nucleotides read TGTGCCAGCACCCTTTCCGGGACTCAAGCCAACGAGCAGTACTTC.